The present TCR beta chain was sequenced within a study of CD8 T cells in ankylosing spondylitis. Notes on the study in general: Ankylosing spondylitis blood seemed to carry a telltale TCR beta motif made of about 8 highly homologous variants. Prior literature has documented some motif variants in synovial fluid and blood from reactive arthritis. Clones that were linked to disease were CD8+ and were relatively rare in peripheral blood.

V lost 1 base to trimming and J lost 0 bases, with 6 bases between them. Germline V gene lookup returns CDR1 MNHEY and CDR2 SMNVEV (reference sequence). The CDR3 contains 15 residues. A single record per CDR3 protein comes from TCRdb applying MiXCR to the 5' RACE reads. The sample shows 350,000 to 450,000 distinct CDR3 sequences, 20% of them seen only once. Worth noting for this clonotype: What it binds is unknown.

The sequenced material came from blood, either unsorted or a sorted T cell fraction (not recorded which). This chain links TRBV27 with TRBJ1-4, with D maybe TRBD1 (5 bases). This TCR derives from a male donor with ankylosing spondylitis or in good health (not recorded which). In DNA, the CDR3 is TGTGCCAGCAGTTTATGGGGCGCAACTAATGAAAAACTGTTTTTT. It specifies CASSLWGATNEKLFF.